This TCR beta chain came from a study of cytomegalovirus exposure and HLA in healthy donors. Across the whole study: Across around 400 genotyped donors, 81% landed in the Caucasian-associated ancestry cluster. Whole-study results and caveats: Accounts indicate the classifier identified cytomegalovirus status with strong specificity and sensitivity. Clonal expansion, a later analysis showed, was greater in HLA-associated TCR beta chains than in equally common others.

Germline lookup yields CDR1 SQVTM and CDR2 ANQGSEA. The CDR3 is 12 residues long. Researchers ran the PCR with 60 Vbeta and 13 Jbeta primers. Clones were read by immunoSEQ multiplex PCR, and TCRdb kept only the in-frame ones, dropping some. Seen in this sample are tens of thousands of clones; the ten most common clones hold just over 5.5%. Regarding donors, all were healthy bone marrow donors. Notes on this clone: No antigen is known for it. Compared with germline, one end of the junction differs, possibly owing to a read error.

The sequence was obtained from a girl under 18 in good health and CMV-seropositive. The chain employs TRBV29-1 and TRBJ1-1, with D tentatively TRBD1 (6 bases). Sequenced: PBMCs. The CDR3 is CSVEYGGTEDFF. The CDR3 bases are TGCAGCGTTGAATATGGGGGCACTGAAGATTTCTTT.